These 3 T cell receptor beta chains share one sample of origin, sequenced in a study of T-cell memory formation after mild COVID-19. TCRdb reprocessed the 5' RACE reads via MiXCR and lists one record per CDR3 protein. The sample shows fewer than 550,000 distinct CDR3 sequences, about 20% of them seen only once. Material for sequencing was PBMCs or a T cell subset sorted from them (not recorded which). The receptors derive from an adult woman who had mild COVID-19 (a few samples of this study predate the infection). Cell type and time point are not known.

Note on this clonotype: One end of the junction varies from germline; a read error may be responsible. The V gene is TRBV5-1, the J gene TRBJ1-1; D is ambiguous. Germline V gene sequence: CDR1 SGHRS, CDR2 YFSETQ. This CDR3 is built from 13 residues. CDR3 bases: TGCGCCAGCGGCTTTTCCCTGAACACTGAAGCTTTCTTT. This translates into CASGFSLNTEAFF.

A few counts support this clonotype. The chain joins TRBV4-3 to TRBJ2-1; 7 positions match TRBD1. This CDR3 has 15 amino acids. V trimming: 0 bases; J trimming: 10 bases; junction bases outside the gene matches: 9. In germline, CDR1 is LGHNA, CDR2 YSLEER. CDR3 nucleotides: TGCGCCAGCAGCCAAGATGAGACAGGGAACCAGGAGCAGTTCTTC. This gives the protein CASSQDETGNQEQFF.

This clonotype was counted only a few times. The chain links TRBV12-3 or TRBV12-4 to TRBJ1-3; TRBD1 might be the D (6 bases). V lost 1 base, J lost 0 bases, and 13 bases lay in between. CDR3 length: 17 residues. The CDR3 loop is CASSLGQATGSGNTIYF. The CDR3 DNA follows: TGTGCCAGCAGTTTAGGACAGGCCACGGGCTCTGGAAACACCATATATTTT.